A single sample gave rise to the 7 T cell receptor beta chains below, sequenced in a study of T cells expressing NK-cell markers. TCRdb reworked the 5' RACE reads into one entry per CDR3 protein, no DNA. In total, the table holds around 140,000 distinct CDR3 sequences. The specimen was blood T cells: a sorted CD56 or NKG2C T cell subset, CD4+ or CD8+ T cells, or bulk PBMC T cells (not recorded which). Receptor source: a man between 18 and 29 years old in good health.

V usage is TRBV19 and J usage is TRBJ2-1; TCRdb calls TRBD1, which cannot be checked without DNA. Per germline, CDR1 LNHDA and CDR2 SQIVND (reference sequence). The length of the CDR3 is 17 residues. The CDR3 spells CASSIDQPGGAYNEQFF.

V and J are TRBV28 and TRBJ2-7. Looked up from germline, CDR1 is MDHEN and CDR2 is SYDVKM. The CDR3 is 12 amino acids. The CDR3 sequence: CATSDTSYEQYF.

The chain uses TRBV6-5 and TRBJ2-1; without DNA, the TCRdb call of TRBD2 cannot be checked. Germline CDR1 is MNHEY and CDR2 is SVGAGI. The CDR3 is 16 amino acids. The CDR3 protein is CASSYSSSGAYNEQFF.

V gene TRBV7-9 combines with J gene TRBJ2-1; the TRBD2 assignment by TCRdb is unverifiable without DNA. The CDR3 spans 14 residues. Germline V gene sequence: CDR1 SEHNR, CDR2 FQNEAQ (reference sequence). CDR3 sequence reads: CASRDGRSYNEQFF.

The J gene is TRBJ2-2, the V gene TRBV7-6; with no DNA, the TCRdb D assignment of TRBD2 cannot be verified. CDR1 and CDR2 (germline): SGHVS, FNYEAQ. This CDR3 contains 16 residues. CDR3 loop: CASSTLAGTNTGELFF.

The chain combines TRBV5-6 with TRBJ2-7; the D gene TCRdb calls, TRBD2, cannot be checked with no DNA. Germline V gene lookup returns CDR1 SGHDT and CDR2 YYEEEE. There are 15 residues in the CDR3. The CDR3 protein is CASSSETSGRYEQYF.

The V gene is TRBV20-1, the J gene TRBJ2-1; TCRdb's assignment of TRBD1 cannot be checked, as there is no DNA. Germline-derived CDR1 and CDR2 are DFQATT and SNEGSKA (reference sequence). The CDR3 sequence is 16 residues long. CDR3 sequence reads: CSARDLPSGSPPRQFF.